This T cell receptor (beta chain) was sequenced for a study of T cell responses to AZD1222 COVID-19 vaccine. The study's findings and limits: Only six or seven AZD1222 recipients were seropositive at baseline.

This CDR3 contains 14 residues. V was shortened by 4 bases and J by 10 bases, with 19 bases between the two germline ends. Germline-derived CDR1 and CDR2 are SGHTA and FQGNSA. The method was immunoSEQ multiplex PCR; TCRdb's version includes in-frame clones alone and lacks a portion of them. The sample comprises 80,000 to 95,000 clones, just over 90% of which are singletons, and approximately 5% rests with the top ten. For this clone: Its antigen is unknown.

This sequence joins TRBV7-2 and TRBJ1-1; perhaps TRBD1 as D (5 bases). Sequences were derived from peripheral blood, sampled 28 days after the second AZD1222 dose. The TCR originated in an adult who received the AZD1222 COVID-19 vaccine. CDR3 loop: CASSSDGGAGAAFF. The CDR3, as DNA: TGTGCCAGCAGCTCTGACGGGGGTGCCGGAGCAGCTTTCTTT.